These T cell receptor beta chains were read from a single sample in a study of blood T cell repertoires in COVID-19. Profiling relied on immunoSEQ multiplex PCR, and the TCRdb table lists in-frame clones only, not all of them. The table has 110,000 to 150,000 clones, nearly 85% seen once. Sequencing was done on a sample of peripheral blood. The receptors originated from a human donor in a cohort sampled during active COVID-19. Both conserved end residues are part of each CDR3. The order of the fields is CDR3 DNA, CDR3 protein, clone size, D gene, J gene, V gene. A D gene is named only where the DNA matches it firmly. Some rows have no size entry. The others give once, few or many, or a class for an expanded clone.

CDR3nt: TGTGCCAGCAGCCGAGCGGGGTCCACAGATACGCAGTATTTT
CDR3aa: CASSRAGSTDTQYF
abundance: .
d_gene: TRBD2
j_gene: TRBJ2-3
v_gene: TRBV7-9

CDR3nt: TGTGCCAGCTCAGGGACAGCTACTCACTCTGGAAACACCATATATTTT
CDR3aa: CASSGTATHSGNTIYF
abundance: once
d_gene: TRBD1
j_gene: TRBJ1-3
v_gene: TRBV18

CDR3nt: TGTGCCAGCAGCCGCCTAGCGGGAAAAGCAGATACGCAGTATTTT
CDR3aa: CASSRLAGKADTQYF
abundance: .
d_gene: TRBD2
j_gene: TRBJ2-3
v_gene: TRBV7-2

CDR3nt: TGTGCCAGCAGCCAATCCGTATCCGGCTACACCTTC
CDR3aa: CASSQSVSGYTF
abundance: .
d_gene: .
j_gene: TRBJ1-2
v_gene: TRBV3-1/TRBV3-2

CDR3nt: TGTGCCAGCAGCTTGGCTGGCAGGGATTGGACGCAGTATTTT
CDR3aa: CASSLAGRDWTQYF
abundance: .
d_gene: .
j_gene: TRBJ2-3
v_gene: TRBV5-6

CDR3nt: TGTGCCAGCAGCCAAGATAGGTCGGGGACTACCCACAATGAGCAGTTCTTC
CDR3aa: CASSQDRSGTTHNEQFF
abundance: .
d_gene: TRBD2
j_gene: TRBJ2-1
v_gene: TRBV4-2

CDR3nt: TGTGCCAGCAGCTGGACAGGCTTGAACACTGAAGCTTTCTTT
CDR3aa: CASSWTGLNTEAFF
abundance: .
d_gene: TRBD1
j_gene: TRBJ1-1
v_gene: TRBV7-2

CDR3nt: TGTGCCAGTAGTAGGGAGATTAATGAAAAACTGTTTTTT
CDR3aa: CASSREINEKLFF
abundance: .
d_gene: .
j_gene: TRBJ1-4
v_gene: TRBV19

CDR3nt: TGTGCCAGCAGTACCCACAGGGATTATAATTCACCCCTCCACTTT
CDR3aa: CASSTHRDYNSPLHF
abundance: once
d_gene: .
j_gene: TRBJ1-6
v_gene: TRBV25-1

CDR3nt: TGTGCCAGTAGTAGGGCACCCAACACCGGGGAGCTGTTTTTT
CDR3aa: CASSRAPNTGELFF
abundance: .
d_gene: .
j_gene: TRBJ2-2
v_gene: TRBV19

CDR3nt: TGTGCCAGCGGGTCGGGGTTAGGCTACACCTTC
CDR3aa: CASGSGLGYTF
abundance: .
d_gene: .
j_gene: TRBJ1-2
v_gene: TRBV6-5

CDR3nt: TGTGCCAGCAGCCAACTAGCGGGGTACAATGAGCAGTTCTTC
CDR3aa: CASSQLAGYNEQFF
abundance: many
d_gene: TRBD2
j_gene: TRBJ2-1
v_gene: TRBV14

CDR3nt: TGTGCCAGCAGCTTGGAACGGGTATATGGCTACACCTTC
CDR3aa: CASSLERVYGYTF
abundance: .
d_gene: .
j_gene: TRBJ1-2
v_gene: TRBV5-4

CDR3nt: TGTGCCAGCTCACCACAAGAGGGAACAGATACGCAGTATTTT
CDR3aa: CASSPQEGTDTQYF
abundance: .
d_gene: .
j_gene: TRBJ2-3
v_gene: TRBV18

CDR3nt: TGTGCCAGCAGTCGGGGAATCGATCAGCCCCAGCATTTT
CDR3aa: CASSRGIDQPQHF
abundance: many
d_gene: .
j_gene: TRBJ1-5
v_gene: TRBV27

CDR3nt: TGTGCCAGCAGTAGCCCCAACTATGGCTACACCTTC
CDR3aa: CASSSPNYGYTF
abundance: .
d_gene: .
j_gene: TRBJ1-2
v_gene: TRBV5-4

CDR3nt: TGTGCCAGCAGCAGCCTAGCGGCCCAAGAGACCCAGTACTTC
CDR3aa: CASSSLAAQETQYF
abundance: .
d_gene: TRBD2
j_gene: TRBJ2-5
v_gene: TRBV11-3

CDR3nt: TGTGCCAGCAGCGAGCCGGGACTAGCTGGTAGTGAGCAGTTCTTC
CDR3aa: CASSEPGLAGSEQFF
abundance: .
d_gene: TRBD2
j_gene: TRBJ2-1
v_gene: TRBV7-3

CDR3nt: TGTGCCAGCAGCCTGGACTCCAGCTCCTATAATTCACCCCTCCACTTT
CDR3aa: CASSLDSSSYNSPLHF
abundance: few
d_gene: .
j_gene: TRBJ1-6
v_gene: TRBV9

CDR3nt: TGTGCCAGCAGAGACAGGGTATCTGGAAACACCATATATTTT
CDR3aa: CASRDRVSGNTIYF
abundance: .
d_gene: TRBD1
j_gene: TRBJ1-3
v_gene: TRBV2

CDR3nt: TGTGCCAGCAGCTTTGCGGGGGGGAAAAACACTGAAGCTTTCTTT
CDR3aa: CASSFAGGKNTEAFF
abundance: .
d_gene: .
j_gene: TRBJ1-1
v_gene: TRBV7-2

CDR3nt: TGTGCCAGCAGCTTAAATCGAGGGCCCGGGGAGCTGTTTTTT
CDR3aa: CASSLNRGPGELFF
abundance: .
d_gene: .
j_gene: TRBJ2-2
v_gene: TRBV7-2

CDR3nt: TGTGCCAGCAGCTTAACAGGCATGAACACTGAAGCTTTCTTT
CDR3aa: CASSLTGMNTEAFF
abundance: .
d_gene: .
j_gene: TRBJ1-1
v_gene: TRBV11-3

CDR3nt: TGTGCCAGCAGCTTAAGGGGCCTGAGCTATGGCTACACCTTC
CDR3aa: CASSLRGLSYGYTF
abundance: .
d_gene: .
j_gene: TRBJ1-2
v_gene: TRBV13

CDR3nt: TGTGCCAGTAGCCCAGCGGCAGATACGCAGTATTTT
CDR3aa: CASSPAADTQYF
abundance: .
d_gene: .
j_gene: TRBJ2-3
v_gene: TRBV19

CDR3nt: TGCGCCAGCAGCAACCTTCTAGGGGATTACATGAACACTGAAGCTTTCTTT
CDR3aa: CASSNLLGDYMNTEAFF
abundance: .
d_gene: .
j_gene: TRBJ1-1
v_gene: TRBV5-1

CDR3nt: TGTGCCAGCAGCTTGCGGGCCCAGCGAGCTAACTATGGCTACACCTTC
CDR3aa: CASSLRAQRANYGYTF
abundance: .
d_gene: .
j_gene: TRBJ1-2
v_gene: TRBV7-2

CDR3nt: TGTGCCAGCAGCTGGGGTGGAGCGGGAGGGTTAATAGATGAGCAGTTCTTC
CDR3aa: CASSWGGAGGLIDEQFF
abundance: .
d_gene: TRBD2
j_gene: TRBJ2-1
v_gene: TRBV5-4

CDR3nt: TGCGCCAGCAGCTTGGCCGGGGGGGTGAATGAGAATGAGCAGTTCTTC
CDR3aa: CASSLAGGVNENEQFF
abundance: .
d_gene: TRBD2
j_gene: TRBJ2-1
v_gene: TRBV5-1

CDR3nt: TGCAGCGTTCGGGGTGGGTATGGCTACACCTTC
CDR3aa: CSVRGGYGYTF
abundance: .
d_gene: .
j_gene: TRBJ1-2
v_gene: TRBV29-1

CDR3nt: TGCAGCGCCGACAGGGAAACCCAGTACTTC
CDR3aa: CSADRETQYF
abundance: .
d_gene: TRBD1
j_gene: TRBJ2-5
v_gene: TRBV20-1

CDR3nt: TGTGCCAGCTCACCCAACCTGGCGGACTCTGGAAACACCATATATTTT
CDR3aa: CASSPNLADSGNTIYF
abundance: .
d_gene: .
j_gene: TRBJ1-3
v_gene: TRBV18

CDR3nt: TGTGCCAGCAGCCAAGGACAGGGTAAGACGTACGAGCAGTACTTC
CDR3aa: CASSQGQGKTYEQYF
abundance: .
d_gene: TRBD1
j_gene: TRBJ2-7
v_gene: TRBV7-9

CDR3nt: TGTGCCAGCAGGCAAGACAGGGTTGCCTACAATGAGCAGTTCTTC
CDR3aa: CASRQDRVAYNEQFF
abundance: few
d_gene: TRBD1
j_gene: TRBJ2-1
v_gene: TRBV2

CDR3nt: TGTGCCAGCAGCTTGGGGGCACCCCAAGGGGCCAACGTCCTGACTTTC
CDR3aa: CASSLGAPQGANVLTF
abundance: .
d_gene: .
j_gene: TRBJ2-6
v_gene: TRBV5-8

CDR3nt: TGTGCCATCAGTGAGAAGACAGGGGGGGATAATGGCTACACCTTC
CDR3aa: CAISEKTGGDNGYTF
abundance: .
d_gene: TRBD1
j_gene: TRBJ1-2
v_gene: TRBV10-3

CDR3nt: TGTGCCAGCAGCCAAGGGGACAGAAAAGCTTTCTTT
CDR3aa: CASSQGDRKAFF
abundance: .
d_gene: TRBD1
j_gene: TRBJ1-1
v_gene: TRBV3-1/TRBV3-2

CDR3nt: TGTGCCAGCACCCTAGGACAGTACACTGAAGCTTTCTTT
CDR3aa: CASTLGQYTEAFF
abundance: .
d_gene: .
j_gene: TRBJ1-1
v_gene: TRBV11-2

CDR3nt: TGTGCCAGCAGTGAAGGCGGGGGGCTTGGCCGAGGCGGCTACACCTTC
CDR3aa: CASSEGGGLGRGGYTF
abundance: few
d_gene: .
j_gene: TRBJ1-2
v_gene: TRBV6-1

CDR3nt: TGTGCCAGTACCTCAGCGACAGGGAATAGCAATCAGCCCCAGCATTTT
CDR3aa: CASTSATGNSNQPQHF
abundance: few
d_gene: TRBD1
j_gene: TRBJ1-5
v_gene: TRBV19